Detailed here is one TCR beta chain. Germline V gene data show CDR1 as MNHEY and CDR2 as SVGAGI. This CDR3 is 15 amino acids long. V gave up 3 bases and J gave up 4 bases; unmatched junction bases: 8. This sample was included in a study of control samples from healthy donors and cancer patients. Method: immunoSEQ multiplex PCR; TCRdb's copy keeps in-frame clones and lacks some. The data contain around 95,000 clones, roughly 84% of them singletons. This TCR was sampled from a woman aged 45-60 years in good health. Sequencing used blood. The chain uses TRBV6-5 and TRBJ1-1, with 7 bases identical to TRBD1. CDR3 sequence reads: CASSYSSQGTTEAFF. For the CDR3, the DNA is TGTGCCAGCAGTTATAGCTCACAGGGGACCACTGAAGCTTTCTTT.